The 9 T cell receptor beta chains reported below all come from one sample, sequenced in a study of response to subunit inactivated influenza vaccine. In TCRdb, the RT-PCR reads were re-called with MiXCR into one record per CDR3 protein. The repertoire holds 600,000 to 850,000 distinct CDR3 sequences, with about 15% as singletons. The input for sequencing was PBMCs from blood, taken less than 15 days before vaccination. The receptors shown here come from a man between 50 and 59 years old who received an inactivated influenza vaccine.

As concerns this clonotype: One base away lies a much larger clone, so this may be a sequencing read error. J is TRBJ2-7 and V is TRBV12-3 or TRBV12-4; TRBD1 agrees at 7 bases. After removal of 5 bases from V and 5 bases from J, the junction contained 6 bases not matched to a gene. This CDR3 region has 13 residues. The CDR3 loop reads CASSPSTGHEQYF. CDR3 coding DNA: TGTGCCAGCAGTCCTTCGACAGGGCACGAGCAGTACTTC.

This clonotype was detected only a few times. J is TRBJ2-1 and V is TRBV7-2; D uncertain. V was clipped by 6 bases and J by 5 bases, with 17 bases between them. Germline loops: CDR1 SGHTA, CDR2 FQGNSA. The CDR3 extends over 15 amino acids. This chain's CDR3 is CASSSNAWGNNEQFF. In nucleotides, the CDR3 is TGTGCCAGCAGTTCAAATGCGTGGGGTAACAATGAGCAGTTCTTC.

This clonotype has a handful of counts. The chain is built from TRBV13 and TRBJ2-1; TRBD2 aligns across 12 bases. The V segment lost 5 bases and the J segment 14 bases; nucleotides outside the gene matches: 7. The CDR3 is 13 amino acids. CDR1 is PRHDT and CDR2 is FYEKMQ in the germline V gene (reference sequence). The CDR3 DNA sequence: TGTGCCAGCAGCATTCCTAGCGGGAGGGCCAAGTTCTTC. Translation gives CASSIPSGRAKFF.

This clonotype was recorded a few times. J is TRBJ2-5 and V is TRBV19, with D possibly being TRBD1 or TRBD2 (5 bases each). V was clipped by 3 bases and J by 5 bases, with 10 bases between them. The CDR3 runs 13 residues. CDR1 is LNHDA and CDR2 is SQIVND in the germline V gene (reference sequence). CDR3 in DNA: TGTGCCAGTAGTATGGGGACGTATGAGACCCAGTACTTC. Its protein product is CASSMGTYETQYF.

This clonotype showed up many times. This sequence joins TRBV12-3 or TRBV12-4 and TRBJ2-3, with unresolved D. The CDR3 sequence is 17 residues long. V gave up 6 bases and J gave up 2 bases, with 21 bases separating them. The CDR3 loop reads CASRADTTYTSTDTQYF. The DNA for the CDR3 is TGTGCCAGCAGGGCTGATACGACATACACTTCCACAGATACGCAGTATTTT.

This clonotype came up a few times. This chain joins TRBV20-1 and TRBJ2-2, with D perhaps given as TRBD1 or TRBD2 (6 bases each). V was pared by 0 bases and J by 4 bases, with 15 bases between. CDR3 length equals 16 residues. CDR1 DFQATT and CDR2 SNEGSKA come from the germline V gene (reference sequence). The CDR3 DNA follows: TGCAGTGCTAGAGATTTTTGGGGGGCGAGCACCGGGGAGCTGTTTTTT. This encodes CSARDFWGASTGELFF.

In DNA, the CDR3 is TGCGCCAGCAGCTTGGACTGGGGTCAGGGTCAGCCCCAGCATTTT. Its translation: CASSLDWGQGQPQHF. The rearrangement joins TRBV5-1 to TRBJ1-5; tentative D call: TRBD1 (5 bases). The germline CDR1 and CDR2 sequences are SGHRS and YFSETQ. V was shortened by 0 bases and J by 6 bases, with 13 bases between the two germline ends. There are 15 residues in the CDR3.

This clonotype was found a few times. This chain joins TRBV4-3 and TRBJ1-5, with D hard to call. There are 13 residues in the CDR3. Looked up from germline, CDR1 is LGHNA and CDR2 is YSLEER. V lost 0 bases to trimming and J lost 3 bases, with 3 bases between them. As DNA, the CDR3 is TGCGCCAGCAGCCAAGAATACAATCAGCCCCAGCATTTT. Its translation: CASSQEYNQPQHF.

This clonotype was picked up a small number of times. The CDR3 sequence is CASSQVSHEQYF. CDR3 sequence (DNA): TGTGCCAGCAGCCAAGTTAGTCACGAGCAGTACTTC. The chain carries TRBV3-1 and TRBJ2-7; D gene uncertain. CDR1 and CDR2 from the germline V gene are LGHDT and YNNKEL (reference sequence). V dropped 1 base and J dropped 5 bases, with 6 bases sitting between them. This CDR3 region has 12 residues.